The text below deals with one TCR beta chain. The antigen is not known. This sample is part of a study of OX40 agonist ivuxolimab in advanced cancers. Overall study findings and caveats: Among the least clonally expanded were partial responders at 0.1-3.0 mg/kg.

The method was immunoSEQ multiplex PCR; TCRdb's version includes in-frame clones alone and lacks a portion of them. Seen here are 75,000 to 100,000 clones, 70% to 90% observed once, and the top ten hold around 2%. V lost 0 bases and J lost 9, with 9 bases in between. This CDR3 spans 13 amino acids. Germline V gene data show CDR1 as SGHDN and CDR2 as FVKESK. The source of this sequence is an adult with an advanced solid tumor such as melanoma, head and neck, liver or kidney cancer. The rearrangement links TRBV14 to TRBJ2-1; TRBD1 might be the D (6 bases). This material consisted of CD4+ or CD8+ T cells sorted from blood, taken in a trial of the OX40 agonist ivuxolimab. CDR3 loop: CASSQDLDSEQFF. The CDR3 DNA reads TGTGCCAGCAGCCAAGACCTGGACAGTGAGCAGTTCTTC.